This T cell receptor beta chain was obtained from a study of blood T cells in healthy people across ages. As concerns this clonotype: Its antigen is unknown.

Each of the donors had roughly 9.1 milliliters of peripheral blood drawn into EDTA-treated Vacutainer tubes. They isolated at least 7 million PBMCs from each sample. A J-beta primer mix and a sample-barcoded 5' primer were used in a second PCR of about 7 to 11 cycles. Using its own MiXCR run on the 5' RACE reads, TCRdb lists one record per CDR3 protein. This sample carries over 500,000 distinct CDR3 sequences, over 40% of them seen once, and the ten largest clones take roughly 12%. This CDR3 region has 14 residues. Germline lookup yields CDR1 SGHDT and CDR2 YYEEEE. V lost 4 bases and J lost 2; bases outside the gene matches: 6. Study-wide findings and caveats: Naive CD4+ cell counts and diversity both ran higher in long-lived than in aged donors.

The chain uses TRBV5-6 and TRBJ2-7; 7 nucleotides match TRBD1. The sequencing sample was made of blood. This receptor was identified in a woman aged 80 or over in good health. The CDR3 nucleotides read TGTGCCAGCAGCGAAGGGACAGCAACCTACGAGCAGTACTTC. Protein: CASSEGTATYEQYF.